The entry that follows covers one T cell receptor beta chain sequence. Its specificity is not known. The data belong to a study of PD-1 blockade in mismatch repair-deficient tumors. The germline V gene has CDR1 SEHNR and CDR2 FQNEAQ (reference sequence). The CDR3 sequence is 13 residues long. V lost 4 bases, J lost 7 bases, and 13 bases lay in between. Libraries were prepared by immunoSEQ multiplex PCR; TCRdb keeps only in-frame clonotypes and omits some of them. Of around 48,000 clones in the sample, roughly 78% were seen once. Overall study findings and caveats: Tumor-resident clones, often absent from pretreatment blood, expanded after pembrolizumab and then contracted.

This receptor was identified in an adult with mismatch repair-deficient cancer. This material consisted of peripheral blood, taken 4 weeks after starting pembrolizumab. The chain has TRBV7-9 and TRBJ1-1; D not resolved. This CDR3 reads CASSSLRVFEAFF. Here the CDR3 DNA reads TGTGCCAGCAGCTCCCTTCGGGTGTTTGAAGCTTTCTTT.